This T cell receptor beta chain was captured by sequencing in a study of blood T cell repertoires in COVID-19. Overall study: COVID-19 samples collected from the United States, Italy and Spain covered acute and convalescent phases. T cells, B-cell-depleted T cells, or PBMCs provided the cDNA or gDNA that served as material.

In its sample, this clone was seen once. Other DNA sequences in this sample translate to the same CDR3. Grouping used clinical history reported by participants in a survey and questionnaire. Deletions cut 6 bases from V and 3 bases from J, with 5 bases between. The CDR3 is 11 residues long. Germline assignment: CDR1 MDHEN and CDR2 SYDVKM. Original processing notes: Amplification of reference gene primers was used by the study to estimate nucleated cell counts. Here immunoSEQ multiplex PCR was the method, and the copy in TCRdb shows in-frame clones only, minus some. The V and J calls and clone size were taken over from that table, and D and trimming were inferred from the DNA. The profile shows 350,000 to 500,000 clones, 70% to 90% of them singletons.

The chain couples TRBV28 to TRBJ1-1; D gene unclear. The clonotype comes from a woman between 18 and 29 years old who had been exposed to COVID-19. Input material: PBMCs or T cells enriched from blood (not recorded which). The CDR3 reads CASSPDTEAFF. The CDR3 nucleotides are TGTGCCAGCAGCCCGGACACTGAAGCTTTCTTT.